What follows are 30 T cell receptor beta chains derived from one specimen sequenced in a study of CD8 T cells in ankylosing spondylitis. Study conclusions and caveats: A TCR beta motif of eight highly homologous variants appeared characteristic of ankylosing spondylitis blood.

No antigen has been assigned to these receptors. Via MiXCR, TCRdb re-called the 5' RACE reads, giving one row per CDR3 protein. This sample yields more than 600,000 distinct CDR3 sequences, of which around a fifth are seen a single time; around 19% belongs to the top ten. The sequencing input was blood, either unsorted or a sorted T cell fraction (not recorded which). These receptors were obtained from a male donor with ankylosing spondylitis.

There are many counts of this clonotype. The chain links TRBV3-1 to TRBJ1-1; D uncertain. The germline gives CDR1 LGHDT, CDR2 YNNKEL (reference sequence). V shed 2 bases and J shed 6 bases, with 7 bases lying between them. The CDR3 has 12 residues. CDR3 region: CASSQMDSEAFF. CDR3 bases: TGTGCCAGCAGCCAAATGGACTCTGAAGCTTTCTTT.

This clonotype turned up a few times. V usage is TRBV7-8 and J usage is TRBJ1-5; a weak D match, TRBD1 (6 bases). From germline, CDR1 is SGHVS and CDR2 FQNEAQ. The CDR3 totals 16 residues. Trimming pared 1 base from V and 2 bases from J, leaving 12 bases between. The CDR3 DNA reads as TGTGCCAGCAGCTTAGAAGGGGGTTGGGGCAATCAGCCCCAGCATTTT. This gives the protein CASSLEGGWGNQPQHF.

This clonotype was detected a few times. The V and J genes are TRBV29-1 and TRBJ1-1; the D gene is possibly TRBD1 (5 bases). The V gene's germline CDR1 is SQVTM and CDR2 ANQGSEA. The V and J ends lost 4 bases and 4 bases respectively, with 13 bases between them. The CDR3 spans 13 residues. The CDR3 sequence: CSVGETGTTEAFF. In nucleotides, the CDR3 is TGCAGCGTTGGGGAAACAGGCACCACTGAAGCTTTCTTT. Looking up the rest from reference TRBV29-1 and TRBJ1-1 gives the full variable domain: SAVISQKPSRDICQRGTSLTIQCQVDSQVTMMFWYRQQPGQSLTLIATANQGSEATYESGFVIDKFPISRPNLTFSTLTVSNMSPEDSSIYLCSVGETGTTEAFFGQGTRLTVV.

This rearrangement joins TRBV6-1 to TRBJ2-3; possible D gene TRBD1, 6 bases. There are 15 residues in the CDR3. V was pared by 6 bases and J by 6 bases, with 19 bases between. Germline V gene data show CDR1 as MNHNS and CDR2 as SASEGT. As DNA, the CDR3 is TGTGCCAGCAGGTTGGACAGAGCCAGTCTTGATACGCAGTATTTT. It yields the protein CASRLDRASLDTQYF.

This clonotype was picked up a small number of times. This chain links TRBV29-1 with TRBJ2-5, with 8 bases fitting TRBD1. J was trimmed by 1 base and V by 6 bases; bases with no gene match: 7. Looked up from germline, CDR1 is SQVTM and CDR2 is ANQGSEA. The CDR3 contains 14 residues. The CDR3 loop reads CSVAGTGIQETQYF. CDR3 DNA sequence: TGCAGCGTAGCCGGGACAGGAATCCAAGAGACCCAGTACTTC.

The chain employs TRBV5-5 and TRBJ2-7; tentatively, D is TRBD1 (6 bases). Trimming removed 2 bases from V and 2 bases from J, with 14 bases in between. Germline CDR1 and CDR2: SGHKS and YYEKEE (reference sequence). The CDR3 spans 15 residues. In DNA form, the CDR3 reads TGTGCCAGCAGCTTACTCCGGGACACCACCTACGAGCAGTACTTC. As protein: CASSLLRDTTYEQYF.

The chain joins TRBV2 to TRBJ2-7, with 10 bases lining up with TRBD1. Germline V CDR1 and CDR2: SNHLY, FYNNEI. V shed 4 bases, J shed 7 bases, and the junction held 4 bases outside the gene matches. The CDR3 is made up of 13 amino acids. Written as DNA, the CDR3 is TGTGCCAGCAGTGCGGACAGGGGGACTGAGCAGTACTTC. It yields the protein CASSADRGTEQYF. The full variable domain, its missing parts supplied by reference TRBV2 and TRBJ2-7, is EPEVTQTPSHQVTQMGQEVILRCVPISNHLYFYWYRQILGQKVEFLVSFYNNEISEKSEIFDDQFSVERPDGSNFTLKIRSTKLEDSAMYFCASSADRGTEQYFGPGTRLTVT.

This clonotype was detected only a few times. This chain uses TRBV9 with TRBJ2-1; TRBD2 aligns across 8 bases. V gave up 2 bases and J gave up 4 bases; unmatched junction bases: 11. CDR1 and CDR2 from the germline V gene are SGDLS and YYNGEE. The CDR3 has 17 amino acids. This CDR3 is CASSVFSGGASYNEQFF. DNA of the CDR3: TGTGCCAGCAGCGTCTTTTCGGGGGGGGCCAGTTACAATGAGCAGTTCTTC. The variable domain in full, completed from reference TRBV9 and TRBJ2-1, reads DSGVTQTPKHLITATGQRVTLRCSPRSGDLSVYWYQQSLDQGLQFLIQYYNGEERAKGNILERFSAQQFPDLHSELNLSSLELGDSALYFCASSVFSGGASYNEQFFGPGTRLTVL.

This clonotype was seen repeatedly, ten times or more. V is TRBV18 and J is TRBJ2-7, with 10 bases fitting TRBD1. Germline trimming cut 3 bases from V and 2 bases from J; bases unmatched to any gene: 4. The germline gives CDR1 KGHSH, CDR2 LQKENI. This CDR3 contains 15 residues. The CDR3 loop reads CASSPGQGGTYEQYF. CDR3 nucleotide sequence: TGTGCCAGCTCACCCGGACAGGGGGGAACCTACGAGCAGTACTTC.

This clonotype has only a few counts. This chain links TRBV4-3 with TRBJ1-3; tentatively, D is TRBD1 (6 bases). Germline V gene lookup returns CDR1 LGHNA and CDR2 YSLEER. The germline V and J ends were trimmed by 4 bases and 4 bases, with 14 bases remaining between them. CDR3 length equals 15 residues. This CDR3 is CASSPSTGSGNTIYF. The CDR3 nucleotides are TGCGCCAGCAGCCCTAGCACAGGGAGCGGAAACACCATATATTTT.

This clonotype was found many times. This chain uses TRBV29-1 with TRBJ2-7; 12 bases line up with TRBD1. Germline CDR1 is SQVTM and CDR2 is ANQGSEA. CDR3 length equals 14 residues. The V segment lost 6 bases and the J segment 1 base; nucleotides outside the gene matches: 4. CDR3 residues: CSVGDRGRSYEQYF. CDR3 nucleotides: TGCAGCGTCGGGGACAGGGGGCGGTCCTACGAGCAGTACTTC.

The genes are TRBV5-5 and TRBJ2-2, with 9 bases fitting TRBD1. Trimming took 4 bases from V and 0 from J; bases not matched to a gene: 4. The CDR3 covers 16 residues. Germline CDR1 is SGHKS and CDR2 is YYEKEE (reference sequence). This CDR3 reads CASSRQGGTNTGELFF. The DNA for the CDR3 is TGTGCCAGCAGCCGACAGGGGGGGACGAACACCGGGGAGCTGTTTTTT.

This clonotype was detected only a few times. The chain uses TRBV12-3 or TRBV12-4 and TRBJ2-3; tentatively, D is TRBD1 or TRBD2 (6 bases each). Trimming left V 4 bases short and J 0 bases short, with 17 bases between. The CDR3 is 17 amino acids. The CDR3 sequence is CASSWGFRGPSTDTQYF. Written as DNA, the CDR3 is TGTGCCAGCAGTTGGGGCTTCCGGGGGCCGAGCACAGATACGCAGTATTTT.

The chain links TRBV4-3 to TRBJ2-6; tentatively, D is TRBD2 (5 bases). Germline assignment: CDR1 LGHNA and CDR2 YSLEER. V lost 5 bases and J lost 1, with 12 bases in between. There are 16 residues in the CDR3. The CDR3 DNA reads TGCGCCAGCAGCTCCGGCTCGGGGTCTGGGGCCAACGTCCTGACTTTC. As protein: CASSSGSGSGANVLTF.

The chain combines TRBV20-1 with TRBJ2-2; unclear D gene. V lost 0 bases to trimming and J lost 3 bases, with 5 bases between them. The germline CDR1 and CDR2 sequences are DFQATT and SNEGSKA (reference sequence). The CDR3 has 13 residues. The CDR3 loop reads CSAREGYTGELFF. CDR3 in DNA: TGCAGTGCTAGAGAGGGGTACACCGGGGAGCTGTTTTTT.

This sequence joins TRBV7-8 and TRBJ1-5; D remains unclear. Trimming removed 0 bases at V and 0 bases at J, with 6 bases between. The germline V gene encodes CDR1 SGHVS and CDR2 FQNEAQ. The CDR3 totals 15 residues. CDR3 sequence reads: CASSLASNSNQPQHF. Here the CDR3 DNA reads TGTGCCAGCAGCTTAGCGTCCAATAGCAATCAGCCCCAGCATTTT.

This clonotype was counted at least ten times. The chain uses TRBV6-1 and TRBJ2-1; no reliable D call. Per germline, CDR1 MNHNS and CDR2 SASEGT. The ends were cut back, 5 bases at V and 0 bases at J, with 11 bases in the middle. The CDR3 has 15 amino acids. The chain's CDR3 is CASSLNPGSYNEQFF. The CDR3 DNA sequence: TGTGCCAGCAGTCTCAACCCGGGCTCCTACAATGAGCAGTTCTTC.

The rearrangement uses TRBV14 and TRBJ2-1; D is undetermined. CDR1 is SGHDN and CDR2 is FVKESK in the germline V gene. Trimming removed 3 bases from V and 9 bases from J, with 6 bases in between. This CDR3 is 11 amino acids long. CDR3 bases: TGTGCCAGCAGCCAGTGGGCTGAGCAGTTCTTC. It is translated as CASSQWAEQFF.

The rearrangement links TRBV15 to TRBJ2-5, with TRBD1 matching over 11 bases. V was pared by 3 bases and J by 5 bases, with 5 bases of the junction left unmatched. CDR3 length equals 15 residues. Germline V gene data show CDR1 as LNHNV and CDR2 as YYDKDF (reference sequence). This chain's CDR3 is CATSRGDRGSETQYF. CDR3 DNA sequence: TGTGCCACCAGCAGGGGGGACAGGGGGTCGGAGACCCAGTACTTC. The entire variable domain, with the rest obtained from reference TRBV15 and TRBJ2-5, is as follows: DAMVIQNPRYQVTQFGKPVTLSCSQTLNHNVMYWYQQKSSQAPKLLFHYYDKDFNNEADTPDNFQSRRPNTSFCFLDIRSPGLGDTAMYLCATSRGDRGSETQYFGPGTRLLVL.

The J gene is TRBJ1-6, the V gene TRBV20-1; D gene uncertain. Germline-derived CDR1 and CDR2 are DFQATT and SNEGSKA (reference sequence). The CDR3 has 13 residues. Trimming pared 4 bases from V and 7 bases from J, leaving 11 bases between. The CDR3 is CSAKSWENSPLHF. DNA for the CDR3: TGCAGTGCTAAGTCCTGGGAAAATTCACCCCTCCACTTT.

Only a few counts were recorded for this clonotype. The V and J genes are TRBV9 and TRBJ2-3, with D uncertain. V was pared by 1 base and J by 6 bases, with 15 bases between. This CDR3 comprises 15 residues. The germline V gene encodes CDR1 SGDLS and CDR2 YYNGEE. The CDR3 region is CASSVQSSNIDTQYF. The CDR3 DNA follows: TGTGCCAGCAGCGTACAGTCTTCTAATATCGATACGCAGTATTTT.

V usage is TRBV12-3 or TRBV12-4 and J usage is TRBJ2-1; 13 positions match TRBD2. The CDR3 totals 15 residues. V gave up 5 bases and J gave up 7 bases; unmatched junction bases: 5. The CDR3: CASSRTSGRMNEQFF. The CDR3 coding sequence is TGTGCCAGCAGTCGGACTAGCGGGAGAATGAATGAGCAGTTCTTC.

This clonotype was observed a handful of times. V usage is TRBV4-2 and J usage is TRBJ2-3; D remains unclear. The V gene lost 1 base and the J gene lost 3 bases, with 8 bases spanning the gap. The germline CDR1 and CDR2 sequences are LGHNA and YNFKEQ. The CDR3 extends over 14 amino acids. CDR3 region: CASSQGVATDTQYF. Here the CDR3 DNA reads TGTGCCAGCAGCCAAGGTGTGGCAACAGATACGCAGTATTTT.

This clonotype was found a few times. The chain recombines TRBV12-3 or TRBV12-4 with TRBJ2-5, with 11 bases that match TRBD2. V gave up 4 bases and J gave up 5 bases; unmatched junction bases: 9. CDR3 length: 16 amino acids. CDR3 sequence reads: CASSSEDSSGRETQYF. In nucleotides, the CDR3 is TGTGCCAGCAGTTCAGAGGATTCTAGCGGGAGGGAGACCCAGTACTTC.

This clonotype came up a few times. CDR3 in amino acids: CSVRTGDDEQFF. CDR3 nucleotide sequence: TGCAGCGTCCGGACAGGGGACGATGAGCAGTTCTTC. The rearrangement links TRBV29-1 to TRBJ2-1; TRBD1 aligns across 9 bases. The germline V gene encodes CDR1 SQVTM and CDR2 ANQGSEA. Losses at the gene ends were 6 bases for V and 8 bases for J; bases not matched to a gene: 5. The CDR3 contains 12 residues.

In this sample, this clonotype turned up a few times. V gene TRBV15 combines with J gene TRBJ2-5, with 7 bases that match TRBD2. CDR1 LNHNV and CDR2 YYDKDF come from the germline V gene (reference sequence). The CDR3 is 14 amino acids. Losses at the gene ends were 1 base for V and 4 bases for J; bases not matched to a gene: 3. CDR3 in DNA: TGTGCCACCAGCAGAGCTAGCGGAGGAGAGACCCAGTACTTC. It codes for CATSRASGGETQYF.

This clonotype was seen a few times. V gene TRBV27 combines with J gene TRBJ1-1; 7 nucleotides match TRBD1. V dropped 0 bases and J dropped 4; count of bases not matched to a gene: 2. Germline loops: CDR1 MNHEY, CDR2 SMNVEV (reference sequence). The CDR3 has 14 residues. Here the CDR3 reads CASSLSPGGTEAFF. CDR3 nucleotide sequence: TGTGCCAGCAGTTTATCACCAGGGGGCACTGAAGCTTTCTTT.

The rearrangement joins TRBV7-9 to TRBJ2-3; D is unclear. The length of the CDR3 is 15 residues. The V gene's germline CDR1 is SEHNR and CDR2 FQNEAQ (reference sequence). V lost 3 bases and J 4 bases, leaving 14 bases between the germline ends. CDR3: CASSLMVATPDTQYF. The DNA of the CDR3 is TGTGCCAGCAGCTTGATGGTGGCGACCCCAGATACGCAGTATTTT.

This clonotype was recorded a few times. The chain has TRBV12-3 or TRBV12-4 and TRBJ2-1; TRBD2 matches 10 bases. Trimming at V came to 8 bases and at J to 5 bases, leaving 9 bases not matched to a gene. This CDR3 region has 15 residues. CDR3 coding DNA: TGTGCCAGCGCGAAGACTAGCGGGCTTAACAATGAGCAGTTCTTC. This sequence encodes CASAKTSGLNNEQFF.

This clonotype was seen a single time. This chain uses TRBV7-8 with TRBJ1-1, with 9 bases fitting TRBD1. The V segment lost 4 bases and the J segment 4 bases; nucleotides outside the gene matches: 7. The CDR3 is made up of 15 amino acids. The germline V gene has CDR1 SGHVS and CDR2 FQNEAQ. The CDR3 region is CASSSGQGWRTEAFF. The CDR3, as DNA: TGTGCCAGCAGCTCAGGACAGGGGTGGCGCACTGAAGCTTTCTTT.